These T cell receptor beta chains were read from a single sample in a study of post-analysis software for immune sequencing data. TCRdb itself ran the PCR reads through MiXCR, one entry per CDR3 protein. The sample gives about 570,000 distinct CDR3 sequences, roughly 34% of which show up once; 4.5% to 7.5% is in the top ten. The sequencing sample was made of blood. All receptors derive from a girl between 2 and 17 years old with multiple sclerosis. CDR3s include the opening cysteine and the closing phenylalanine or tryptophan.

>TRBV7-2|TRBJ1-5|13
CASSLFGGQPQHF
>TRBV4-1|TRBJ1-2|13
CASSQVERYGYTF
>TRBV7-9|TRBJ2-3|16
CASSAGLGAGTDTQYF
>TRBV5-1|TRBJ2-3|14
CASSRVSSTDTQYF
>TRBV5-1|TRBJ2-1|15
CASSVLAGRYNEQFF
>TRBV5-6|TRBJ2-1|16
CASSLSSTGSYNEQFF
>TRBV5-1|TRBJ2-7|15
CASSFSSNSYNEQYF
>TRBV11-2|TRBJ1-1|16
CASSLDWGRENTEAFF
>TRBV3-1|TRBJ1-1|13
CASSQVEDTEAFF
>TRBV5-1|TRBJ1-1|14
CASSYDRANTEAFF
>TRBV5-1|TRBJ1-6|14
CASNPTGGNSPLHF
>TRBV20-1|TRBJ2-3|10
CSPLLDTQYF
>TRBV5-6|TRBJ2-1|15
CASSTGQGGPNEQFF
>TRBV15|TRBJ2-3|16
CATSRRGGPVSDTQYF
>TRBV7-7|TRBJ2-1|18
CASSLAPRRGQSYNEQFF
>TRBV6-5|TRBJ1-6|13
CASSPRKNSPLHF
>TRBV3-1|TRBJ1-4|13
CASSSRLDEKLFF
>TRBV6-1|TRBJ2-3|15
CASSEGAPSTDTQYF
>TRBV20-1|TRBJ2-6|16
CSARDSLPSGANVLTF
>TRBV12-3/TRBV12-4|TRBJ2-3|13
CASSLEPPDTQYF
>TRBV28|TRBJ2-5|15
CASSLAEGNQETQYF
>TRBV20-1|TRBJ2-3|15
CSASRLAASTDTQYF
>TRBV6-5|TRBJ2-7|11
CASSNIYEQYF
>TRBV5-6|TRBJ2-5|14
CAGSLEQGTETQYF
>TRBV29-1|TRBJ2-7|13
CSVEDKSLGEQYF
>TRBV6-5|TRBJ2-1|15
CASSYRRGETNEQFF
>TRBV12-3/TRBV12-4|TRBJ2-7|14
CASRPGGHNYEQYF
>TRBV12-3/TRBV12-4|TRBJ2-3|13
CASSKGTPDTQYF
>TRBV5-5|TRBJ2-3|14
CASNLRQRTDTQYF
>TRBV12-3/TRBV12-4|TRBJ2-1|12
CASKIEGVEQFF
>TRBV9|.|16
CASSGPGAGARETQYF
>TRBV10-1|TRBJ2-5|16
CASSESRGLEGETQYF
>TRBV12-5|TRBJ1-2|15
CASGRGRDFNYGYTF
>TRBV20-1|TRBJ2-7|15
CSARPSPGDSYEQYF
>TRBV7-9|TRBJ2-1|15
CASSLSLAGVNEQFF
>TRBV18|TRBJ1-1|18
CASSSSNTGDGWNTEAFF
>TRBV4-2|TRBJ2-2|16
CASSLLPARTTGELFF
>TRBV10-3|TRBJ1-1|13
CAISESGSQGAFF
>TRBV3-1|TRBJ2-7|15
CASSQPGQGKYEQYF
>TRBV6-5|TRBJ2-1|14
CASSGTLKYNEQFF
>TRBV20-1|TRBJ2-7|15
CSARGQGNEAYEQYF
>TRBV18|.|14
CASSPGQRAYEQYF
>TRBV12-3/TRBV12-4|TRBJ1-2|15
CASSLRGQGLLGYTF
>TRBV4-1|TRBJ2-7|16
CASSQARDSLPDEQYF
>TRBV5-1|TRBJ2-2|19
CASSTGSGAGTSNTGELFF
>TRBV12-3/TRBV12-4|TRBJ2-7|13
CASSPPRSYEQYF
>TRBV9|TRBJ1-2|16
CASSVHPGQVNYGYTF
>TRBV7-8|TRBJ2-1|12
CASSLTGNEQFF
>TRBV5-1|TRBJ2-4|14
CASRPGLAKNIQYF